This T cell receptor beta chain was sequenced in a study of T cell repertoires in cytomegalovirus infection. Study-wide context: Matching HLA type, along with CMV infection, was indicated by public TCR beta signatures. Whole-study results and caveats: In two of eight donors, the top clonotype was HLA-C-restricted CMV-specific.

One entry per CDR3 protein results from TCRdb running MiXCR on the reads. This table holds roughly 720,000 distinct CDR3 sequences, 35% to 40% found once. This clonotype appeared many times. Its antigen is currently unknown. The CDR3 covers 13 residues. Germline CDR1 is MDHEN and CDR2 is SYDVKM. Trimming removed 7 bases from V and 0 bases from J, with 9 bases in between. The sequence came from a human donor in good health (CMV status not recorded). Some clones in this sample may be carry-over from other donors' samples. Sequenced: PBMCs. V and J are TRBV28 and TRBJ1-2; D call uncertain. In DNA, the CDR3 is TGTGCCAGCAAGGCCACCTCTAACTATGGCTACACCTTC. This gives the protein CASKATSNYGYTF.